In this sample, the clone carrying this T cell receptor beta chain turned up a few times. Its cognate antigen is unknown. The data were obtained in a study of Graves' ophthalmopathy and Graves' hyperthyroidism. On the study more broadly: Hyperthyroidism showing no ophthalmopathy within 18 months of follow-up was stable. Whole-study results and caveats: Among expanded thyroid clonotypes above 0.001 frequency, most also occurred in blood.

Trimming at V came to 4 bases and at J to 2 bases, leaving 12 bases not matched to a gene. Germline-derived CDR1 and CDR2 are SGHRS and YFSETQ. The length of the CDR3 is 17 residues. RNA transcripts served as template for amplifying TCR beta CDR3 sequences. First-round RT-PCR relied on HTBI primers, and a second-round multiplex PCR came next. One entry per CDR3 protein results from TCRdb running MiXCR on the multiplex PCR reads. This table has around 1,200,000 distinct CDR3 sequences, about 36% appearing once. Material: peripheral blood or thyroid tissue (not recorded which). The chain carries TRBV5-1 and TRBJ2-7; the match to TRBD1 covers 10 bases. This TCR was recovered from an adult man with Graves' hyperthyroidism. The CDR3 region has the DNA TGCGCCAGCAGCGTAGCTGGGCAGGGACAGGGGACCTACGAGCAGTACTTC. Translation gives CASSVAGQGQGTYEQYF.